The entry that follows covers one TCR beta chain sequence. Antigen: not known. The data originate from a study of shared clonotypes between healthy human individuals. Study-level results: Sequencing depth was a factor that was expected to affect clonotype sharing among donors. In having few donors, the study represented limited genetic and exposure-history diversity. A few donors had about 5% of their naive CD4 clonotypes in common.

Assay: immunoSEQ multiplex PCR; the TCRdb copy retains only in-frame clones and omits some. This table holds some 1,400,000 clones, roughly 97% found once. This sequence was found in a man aged 25-45 years in good health. The specimen was naive CD4+ T cells sorted from blood. Subset of the sample: CD45RA+ positively selected.

The CDR3 reads CASSMRNSGNTIYF. For the CDR3, the DNA is TGTGCCAGTAGTATGAGAAACTCTGGAAACACCATATATTTT. The chain is built from TRBV19 and TRBJ1-3; D remains ambiguous. In germline, CDR1 is LNHDA, CDR2 SQIVND (reference sequence). Deletions cut 3 bases from V and 0 bases from J, with 6 bases between. The CDR3 covers 14 residues.